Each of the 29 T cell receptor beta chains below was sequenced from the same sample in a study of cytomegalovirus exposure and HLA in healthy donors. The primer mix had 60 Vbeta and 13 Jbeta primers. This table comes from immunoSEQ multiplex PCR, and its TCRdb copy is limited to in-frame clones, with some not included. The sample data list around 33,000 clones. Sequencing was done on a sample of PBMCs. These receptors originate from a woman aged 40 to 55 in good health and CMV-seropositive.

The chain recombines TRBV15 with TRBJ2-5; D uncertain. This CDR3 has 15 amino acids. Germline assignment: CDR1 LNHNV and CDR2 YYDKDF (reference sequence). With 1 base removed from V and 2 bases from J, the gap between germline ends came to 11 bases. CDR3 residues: CATSRATIRQETQYF. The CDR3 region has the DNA TGTGCCACCAGCAGAGCTACTATTCGACAAGAGACCCAGTACTTC. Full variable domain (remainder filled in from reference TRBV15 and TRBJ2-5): DAMVIQNPRYQVTQFGKPVTLSCSQTLNHNVMYWYQQKSSQAPKLLFHYYDKDFNNEADTPDNFQSRRPNTSFCFLDIRSPGLGDTAMYLCATSRATIRQETQYFGPGTRLLVL.

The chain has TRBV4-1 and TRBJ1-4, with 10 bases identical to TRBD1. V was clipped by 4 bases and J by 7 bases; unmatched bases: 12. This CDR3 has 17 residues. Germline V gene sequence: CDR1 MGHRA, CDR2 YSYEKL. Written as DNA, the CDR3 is TGCGCCAGCAGCCGGAAGACATTCGGGACAGGGGCTGAAAAACTGTTTTTT. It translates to CASSRKTFGTGAEKLFF.

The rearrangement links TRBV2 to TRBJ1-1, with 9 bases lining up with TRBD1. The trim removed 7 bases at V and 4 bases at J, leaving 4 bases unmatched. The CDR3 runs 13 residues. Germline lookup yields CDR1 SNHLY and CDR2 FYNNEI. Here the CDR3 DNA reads TGTGCCAGCACTCGGGGACAGGGCACTGAAGCTTTCTTT. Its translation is CASTRGQGTEAFF.

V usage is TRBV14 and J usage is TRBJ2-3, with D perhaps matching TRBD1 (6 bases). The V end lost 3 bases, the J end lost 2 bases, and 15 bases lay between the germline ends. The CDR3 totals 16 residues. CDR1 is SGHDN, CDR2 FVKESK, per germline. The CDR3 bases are TGTGCCAGCAGCCAGACGCCGGGACATTACACAGATACGCAGTATTTT. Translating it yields CASSQTPGHYTDTQYF.

The DNA for the CDR3 is TGCGCCAGCAGCTTAAGGACAGGACTATTTTCGGGAGGCTACACCTTC. Protein sequence: CASSLRTGLFSGGYTF. J is TRBJ1-2 and V is TRBV5-1; TRBD1 matches 7 bases. Germline loops: CDR1 SGHRS, CDR2 YFSETQ. The ends lost 2 bases at V and 8 bases at J; junction bases unmatched: 15. CDR3 length: 16 amino acids.

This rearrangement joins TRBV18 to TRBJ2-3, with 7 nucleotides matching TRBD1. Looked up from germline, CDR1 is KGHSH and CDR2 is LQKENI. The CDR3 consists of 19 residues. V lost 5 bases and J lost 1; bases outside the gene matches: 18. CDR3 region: CASSSVWTQTGKGTDTQYF. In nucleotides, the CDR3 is TGTGCCAGCTCATCCGTTTGGACACAGACAGGGAAGGGCACAGATACGCAGTATTTT.

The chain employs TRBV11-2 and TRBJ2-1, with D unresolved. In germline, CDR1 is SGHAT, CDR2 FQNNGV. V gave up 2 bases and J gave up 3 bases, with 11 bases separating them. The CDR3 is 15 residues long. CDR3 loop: CASSLNIQFYNEQFF. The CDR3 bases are TGTGCCAGCAGCTTAAATATCCAGTTCTACAATGAGCAGTTCTTC.

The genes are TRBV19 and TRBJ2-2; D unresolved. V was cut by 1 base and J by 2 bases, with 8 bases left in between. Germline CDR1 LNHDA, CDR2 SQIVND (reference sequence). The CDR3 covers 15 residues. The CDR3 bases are TGTGCCAGTAGTATAGTTACAGAAAACACCGGGGAGCTGTTTTTT. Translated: CASSIVTENTGELFF.

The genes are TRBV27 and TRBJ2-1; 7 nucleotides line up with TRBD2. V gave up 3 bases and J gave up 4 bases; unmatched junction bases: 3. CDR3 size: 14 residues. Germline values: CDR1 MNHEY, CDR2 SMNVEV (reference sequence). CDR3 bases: TGTGCCAGCAGTTTTCAGCGGGATTACAATGAGCAGTTCTTC. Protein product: CASSFQRDYNEQFF.

The CDR3 loop reads CASLVPGQSTYEQYF. The DNA of the CDR3 is TGTGCCAGCTTGGTACCGGGACAGAGCACCTACGAGCAGTACTTC. The chain combines TRBV28 with TRBJ2-7; 7 bases agree with TRBD1. From germline, CDR1 is MDHEN and CDR2 SYDVKM. J gave up 2 bases and V 8 bases, and 12 bases lay outside the gene matches. The CDR3 runs to 15 residues.

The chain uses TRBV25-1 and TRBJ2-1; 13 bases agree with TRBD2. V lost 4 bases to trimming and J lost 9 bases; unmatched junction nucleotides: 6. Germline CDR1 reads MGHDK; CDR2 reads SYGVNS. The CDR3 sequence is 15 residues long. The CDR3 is CASSAPGTSGIEQFF. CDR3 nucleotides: TGTGCCAGCAGTGCCCCCGGGACTAGCGGGATTGAGCAGTTCTTC.

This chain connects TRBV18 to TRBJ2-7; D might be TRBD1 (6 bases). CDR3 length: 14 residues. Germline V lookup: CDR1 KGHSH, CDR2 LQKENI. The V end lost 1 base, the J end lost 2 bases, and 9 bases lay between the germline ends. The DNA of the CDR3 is TGTGCCAGCTCACCACGGGACACAGCCTACGAGCAGTACTTC. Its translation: CASSPRDTAYEQYF.

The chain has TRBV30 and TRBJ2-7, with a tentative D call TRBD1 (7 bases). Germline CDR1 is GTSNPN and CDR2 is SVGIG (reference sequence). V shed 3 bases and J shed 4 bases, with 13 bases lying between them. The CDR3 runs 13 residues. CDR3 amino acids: CAWRDRAGYEQYF. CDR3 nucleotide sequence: TGTGCCTGGAGAGACAGGGCGGGGTACGAGCAGTACTTC.

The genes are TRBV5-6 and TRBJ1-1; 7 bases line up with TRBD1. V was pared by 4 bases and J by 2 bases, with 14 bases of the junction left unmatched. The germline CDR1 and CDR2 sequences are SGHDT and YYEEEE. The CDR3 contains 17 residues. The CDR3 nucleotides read TGTGCCAGCAGCGTGGTACGGGACAGTCCACACAACACTGAAGCTTTCTTT. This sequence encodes CASSVVRDSPHNTEAFF.

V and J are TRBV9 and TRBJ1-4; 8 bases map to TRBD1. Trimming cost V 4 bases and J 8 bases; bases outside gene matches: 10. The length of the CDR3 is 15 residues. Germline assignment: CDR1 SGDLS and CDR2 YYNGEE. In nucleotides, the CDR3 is TGTGCCAGCAGCCCCGAGGACAGGGCTGAGGAAAAACTGTTTTTT. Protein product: CASSPEDRAEEKLFF.

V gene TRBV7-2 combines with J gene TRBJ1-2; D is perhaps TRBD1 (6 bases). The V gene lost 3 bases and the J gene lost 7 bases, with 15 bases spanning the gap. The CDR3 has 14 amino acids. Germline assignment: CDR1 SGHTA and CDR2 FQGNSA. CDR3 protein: CASSLDWGGAGYTF. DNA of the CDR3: TGTGCCAGCAGCTTGGACTGGGGGGGGGCTGGCTACACCTTC.

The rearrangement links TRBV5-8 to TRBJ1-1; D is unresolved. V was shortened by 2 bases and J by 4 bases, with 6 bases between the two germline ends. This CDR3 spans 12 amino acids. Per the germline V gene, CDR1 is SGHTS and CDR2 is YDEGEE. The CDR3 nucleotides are TGTGCCAGCAGCTTACGGTTCACTGAAGCTTTCTTT. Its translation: CASSLRFTEAFF.

The CDR3 spells CAISESSGQGRYEQYF. The CDR3 DNA follows: TGTGCCATCAGTGAGTCGTCGGGACAGGGGCGATACGAGCAGTACTTC. This sequence joins TRBV10-3 and TRBJ2-7, with TRBD1 matching over 10 bases. The CDR3 is 16 residues long. The V gene's germline CDR1 is ENHRY and CDR2 SYGVKD. The ends lost 0 bases at V and 4 bases at J; junction bases unmatched: 6.

CDR3 amino acids: CASSPGGEGSYNEQFF. The CDR3 DNA reads as TGTGCCAGCAGCCCCGGGGGGGAAGGGTCCTACAATGAGCAGTTCTTC. The chain joins TRBV28 to TRBJ2-1; 8 bases are shared with TRBD2. Germline V lookup: CDR1 MDHEN, CDR2 SYDVKM. With 6 bases clipped from V and 1 base from J, the junction kept 8 bases outside the gene matches. CDR3 size: 16 residues.

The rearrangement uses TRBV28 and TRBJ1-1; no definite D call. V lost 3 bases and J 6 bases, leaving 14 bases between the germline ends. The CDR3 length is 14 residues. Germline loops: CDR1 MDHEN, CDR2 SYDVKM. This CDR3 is CASSFVHLTAEAFF. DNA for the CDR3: TGTGCCAGCAGTTTCGTCCACCTTACGGCTGAAGCTTTCTTT.

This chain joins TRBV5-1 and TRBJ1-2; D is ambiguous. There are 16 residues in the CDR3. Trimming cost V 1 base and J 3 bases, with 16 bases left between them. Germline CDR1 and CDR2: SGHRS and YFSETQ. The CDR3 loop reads CASSLSGSFGDYGYTF. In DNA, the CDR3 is TGCGCCAGCAGCTTGAGCGGATCCTTTGGGGACTATGGCTACACCTTC.

CDR3 in amino acids: CAWSVRGPQHF. Here the CDR3 DNA reads TGTGCCTGGAGTGTACGGGGGCCCCAGCATTTT. The chain uses TRBV30 and TRBJ1-5; D call uncertain. CDR3 length equals 11 residues. Trimming took 0 bases from V and 9 from J, leaving 6 bases between them. Germline CDR1 GTSNPN, CDR2 SVGIG (reference sequence).

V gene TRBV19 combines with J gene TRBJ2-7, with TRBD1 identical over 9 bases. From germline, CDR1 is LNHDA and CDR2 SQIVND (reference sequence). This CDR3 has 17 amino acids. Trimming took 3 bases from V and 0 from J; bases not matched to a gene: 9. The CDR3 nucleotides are TGTGCCAGTAGTATGGCTTGGACAGGGGCGAGCTCCTACGAGCAGTACTTC. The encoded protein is CASSMAWTGASSYEQYF.

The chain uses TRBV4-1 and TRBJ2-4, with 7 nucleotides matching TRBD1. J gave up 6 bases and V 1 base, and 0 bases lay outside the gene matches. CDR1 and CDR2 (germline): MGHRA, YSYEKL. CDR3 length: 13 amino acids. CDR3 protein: CASSQGQGNIQYF. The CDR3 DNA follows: TGCGCCAGCAGCCAAGGACAGGGAAACATTCAGTACTTC.

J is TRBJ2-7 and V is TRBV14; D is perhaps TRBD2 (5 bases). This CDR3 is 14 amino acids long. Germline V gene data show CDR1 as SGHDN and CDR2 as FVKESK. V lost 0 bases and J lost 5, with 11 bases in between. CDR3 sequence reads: CASSQDRGWDEQYF. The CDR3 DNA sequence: TGTGCCAGCAGCCAAGATAGAGGGTGGGACGAGCAGTACTTC.

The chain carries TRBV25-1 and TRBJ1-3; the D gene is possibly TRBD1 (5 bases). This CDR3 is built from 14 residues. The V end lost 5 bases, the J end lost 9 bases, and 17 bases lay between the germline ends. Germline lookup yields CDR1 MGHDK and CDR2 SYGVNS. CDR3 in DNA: TGTGCCAGCAGTCGGCGGGCGCGGGGGAGCACCATATATTTT. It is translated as CASSRRARGSTIYF.

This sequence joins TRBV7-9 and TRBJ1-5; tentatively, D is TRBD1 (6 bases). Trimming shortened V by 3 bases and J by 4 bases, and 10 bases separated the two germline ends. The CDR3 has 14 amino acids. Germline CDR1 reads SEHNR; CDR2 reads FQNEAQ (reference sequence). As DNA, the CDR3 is TGTGCCAGCAGCTTGGACAGCCTGAATCAGCCCCAGCATTTT. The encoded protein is CASSLDSLNQPQHF.

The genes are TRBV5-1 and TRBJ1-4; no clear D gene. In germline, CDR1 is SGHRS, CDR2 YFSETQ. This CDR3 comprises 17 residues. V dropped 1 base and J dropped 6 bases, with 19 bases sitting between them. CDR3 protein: CASSLITPPRADEKLFF. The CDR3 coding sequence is TGCGCCAGCAGCTTGATTACTCCCCCGAGGGCCGATGAAAAACTGTTTTTT.

CDR3 DNA sequence: TGTGCCAGCAGCCCCCCGGCGGGACAGGGTTATGAGCAGTACTTC. As protein: CASSPPAGQGYEQYF. This sequence joins TRBV7-9 and TRBJ2-7, with 9 nucleotides matching TRBD1. Germline V gives CDR1 SEHNR, CDR2 FQNEAQ (reference sequence). This CDR3 spans 15 amino acids. Unmatched junction bases numbered 12, after V lost 5 bases and J lost 7 bases.